The rows below give T cell receptor beta chains drawn from one sample of a study of blood T cell repertoires in COVID-19. Produced via immunoSEQ multiplex PCR; TCRdb's table is partial and in-frame only. Of roughly 150,000 clones in the sample, 83% were seen once. Sequencing used peripheral blood. These receptor sequences come from an elderly woman with acute or convalescent COVID-19. CDR3s include the opening cysteine and the closing phenylalanine or tryptophan. The order of the fields is J gene, D gene, V gene, clone size, CDR3 protein, CDR3 DNA. D genes are given only for firm matches. Clone size appears in some rows only: once, few, many, or a class for an expanded clone.

TRBJ2-6	-	TRBV2	-	CASSDDGIIGHSGANVLTF	TGTGCCAGCAGTGACGACGGGATTATCGGGCATTCTGGGGCCAACGTCCTGACTTTC
TRBJ2-7	TRBD1	TRBV18	-	CASSLKTGVNEQYF	TGTGCCAGCTCTCTCAAGACAGGGGTAAACGAGCAGTACTTC
TRBJ1-3	-	TRBV29-1	-	CSVEITGYSGNTIYF	TGCAGCGTTGAAATTACAGGGTACTCTGGAAACACCATATATTTT
TRBJ2-3	-	TRBV6-6	-	CASSLDSGTSTDTQYF	TGTGCCAGCAGCCTAGATAGCGGAACTAGCACAGATACGCAGTATTTT
TRBJ2-1	TRBD2	TRBV3-1/TRBV3-2	-	CASSPGTSGSNEQFF	TGTGCCAGCAGCCCCGGGACTAGCGGGAGCAATGAGCAGTTCTTC
TRBJ2-7	TRBD2	TRBV6-6	-	CASSYSISRGDEQYF	TGTGCCAGCAGTTACTCGATCTCGCGGGGGGATGAGCAGTACTTC
TRBJ1-1	-	TRBV7-2	-	CASSLAEGRNAFF	TGTGCCAGCAGCTTAGCGGAGGGACGAAATGCTTTCTTT
TRBJ2-3	-	TRBV7-6	-	CASSLVASTDTQYF	TGTGCCAGCAGCCTAGTAGCTAGCACAGATACGCAGTATTTT
TRBJ2-7	-	TRBV5-1	-	CASSLDNYEQYF	TGCGCCAGCAGCCTGGATAACTACGAGCAGTACTTC
TRBJ2-7	TRBD1	TRBV3-1/TRBV3-2	-	CASSRTRQGTYEQYF	TGTGCCAGCAGCCGCACTCGACAGGGGACCTACGAGCAGTACTTC
TRBJ1-5	-	TRBV21-1	once	CASNLIRRGCSNQPQHF	TGTGCCAGCAACCTAATTCGGCGGGGTTGTAGCAATCAGCCCCAGCATTTT
TRBJ2-2	-	TRBV30	few	CAWATGTGELFF	TGTGCCTGGGCTACGGGAACCGGGGAGCTGTTTTTT
TRBJ1-6	-	TRBV4-2	few	CASSQVSHSMPYNSPLHF	TGTGCCAGCAGCCAGGTTTCCCACAGTATGCCCTATAATTCACCCCTCCACTTT
TRBJ1-5	-	TRBV30	-	CAWSGGSLNQPQHF	TGTGCCTGGAGTGGCGGCAGCCTAAATCAGCCCCAGCATTTT
TRBJ2-5	-	TRBV6-5	-	CASSYSSGGAGETQYF	TGTGCCAGCAGTTACTCGTCTGGGGGCGCGGGAGAGACCCAGTACTTC
TRBJ1-6	TRBD1	TRBV28	-	CASSLQGDSPLHF	TGTGCCAGCAGTCTACAGGGGGATTCACCCCTCCACTTT
TRBJ1-1	-	TRBV7-2	-	CASSRERVTEAFF	TGTGCCAGCAGCCGGGAGCGGGTCACTGAAGCTTTCTTT
TRBJ2-1	-	TRBV9	-	CASSPLLTRQTEQFF	TGTGCCAGCAGCCCACTTTTGACTAGACAAACCGAGCAGTTCTTC
TRBJ1-1	-	TRBV19	-	CASSNVQMNTEAFF	TGTGCCAGTAGTAACGTACAGATGAACACTGAAGCTTTCTTT
TRBJ1-2	-	TRBV27	-	CASGWGSARALGYTF	TGTGCCAGCGGATGGGGATCGGCCAGGGCCCTTGGCTACACCTTC
TRBJ2-3	TRBD2	TRBV7-2	-	CASSLFGGGTSTDTQYF	TGTGCCAGCAGCTTATTCGGCGGGGGAACTAGCACAGATACGCAGTATTTT
TRBJ2-5	-	TRBV11-3	-	CASSFNRVGETQYF	TGTGCCAGCAGCTTTAACAGGGTTGGAGAGACCCAGTACTTC
TRBJ1-4	-	TRBV5-6	-	CASSFGNEKLFF	TGTGCCAGCAGCTTTGGCAATGAAAAACTGTTTTTT
TRBJ2-1	TRBD2	TRBV7-2	-	CASSLRRGVHAYNEQFF	TGTGCCAGCAGCTTACGGCGGGGGGTGCATGCCTACAATGAGCAGTTCTTC
TRBJ2-2	TRBD2	TRBV7-2	-	CASSLGTRAGELFF	TGTGCCAGCAGCTTAGGGACTAGAGCCGGGGAGCTGTTTTTT
TRBJ2-3	-	TRBV4-1	-	CASSRGEDQGETQYF	TGCGCCAGCAGTCGAGGGGAGGATCAGGGAGAGACGCAGTATTTT